This entry lists 8 T cell receptor beta chains sequenced from one sample in a study of CD8+ T cells in alopecia areata. Extracted RNA was reverse transcribed, and the resulting cDNA served as sequencing template. TCRdb's copy holds only in-frame clones and misses some; the assay was immunoSEQ multiplex PCR. There are 90,000 to 130,000 clones in the sample; over 55% occur only once, and approximately 23% lies in the top ten. The sequenced sample consisted of NKG2D-low CD8+ T cells sorted from blood. The receptors were gathered from a human donor with alopecia areata.

The chain is built from TRBV15 and TRBJ2-5; 8 nucleotides agree with TRBD2. In germline, CDR1 is LNHNV, CDR2 YYDKDF (reference sequence). The CDR3 covers 15 residues. J lost 2 bases, V lost 5 bases, and 7 bases had no gene match. This chain's CDR3 is CATSGREGRQETQYF. The CDR3 DNA is TGTGCCACCAGCGGACGGGAGGGCCGGCAAGAGACCCAGTACTTC. Full variable domain (missing parts from reference TRBV15 and TRBJ2-5): DAMVIQNPRYQVTQFGKPVTLSCSQTLNHNVMYWYQQKSSQAPKLLFHYYDKDFNNEADTPDNFQSRRPNTSFCFLDIRSPGLGDTAMYLCATSGREGRQETQYFGPGTRLLVL.

This clone was seen only once. The chain employs TRBV7-6 and TRBJ2-5; TRBD2 matches 9 bases. V lost 2 bases, J lost 0 bases, and 4 bases stayed unmatched. CDR3 length equals 16 residues. Germline-derived CDR1 and CDR2 are SGHVS and FNYEAQ. The DNA for the CDR3 is TGTGCCAGCAGCTTACATAGCGGGAGTAACCAAGAGACCCAGTACTTC. Its protein is CASSLHSGSNQETQYF.

This clone has just a few counts. This sequence joins TRBV13 and TRBJ2-3, with TRBD2 matching over 7 bases. Trimming removed 5 bases from V and 4 bases from J; junction bases left unmatched: 15. CDR1 and CDR2 (germline): PRHDT, FYEKMQ (reference sequence). The CDR3 sequence is 17 residues long. As DNA, the CDR3 is TGTGCCAGCAGCCCCGTGGGGCGGGAGAGCTCTGCAGATACGCAGTATTTT. Translation: CASSPVGRESSADTQYF.

V gene TRBV12-5 combines with J gene TRBJ1-2, with 7 bases aligning to TRBD1. The CDR3 extends over 13 amino acids. Trimming cost V 6 bases and J 7 bases; bases outside gene matches: 8. Germline CDR1 reads LGHNT; CDR2 reads FRNRAP. CDR3 residues: CASGRDREGGYTF. The CDR3 bases are TGTGCTAGTGGACGAGACAGGGAGGGTGGCTACACCTTC.

This clone has ten or more counts. The V call is TRBV28, the J call TRBJ2-5, with D maybe TRBD1 (6 bases). Between the trimmed V and J ends, which lost 4 bases and 0 bases, there was a span of 9 bases. Looked up from germline, CDR1 is MDHEN and CDR2 is SYDVKM. This CDR3 contains 14 residues. CDR3 nucleotides: TGTGCCAGCAGTTACGGGGACAACCAAGAGACCCAGTACTTC. It yields the protein CASSYGDNQETQYF.

This clone showed up just a few times. One junction end does not reproduce the germline sequence, and a read error may be involved. The rearrangement links TRBV7-7 to TRBJ2-1; 7 nucleotides line up with TRBD1. This CDR3 contains 17 residues. Looked up from germline, CDR1 is SSHAT and CDR2 is FNYEAQ (reference sequence). CDR3 amino acids: CASSPRPGRGPYNEQFF. In DNA, the CDR3 is TGTGCTAGCAGCCCCCGACCGGGAAGGGGGCCTTACAATGAGCAGTTCTTC.

This rearrangement joins TRBV11-2 to TRBJ2-1, with D uncertain. V lost 1 base to trimming and J lost 6 bases, with 4 bases between them. This CDR3 region has 12 residues. Germline CDR1 and CDR2: SGHAT and FQNNGV. The CDR3 spells CASSLVSNEQFF. In DNA form, the CDR3 reads TGTGCCAGCAGCTTAGTGTCCAATGAGCAGTTCTTC. The complete variable domain, with remaining parts taken from reference TRBV11-2 and TRBJ2-1, reads EAGVAQSPRYKIIEKRQSVAFWCNPISGHATLYWYQQILGQGPKLLIQFQNNGVVDDSQLPKDRFSAERLKGVDSTLKIQPAKLEDSAVYLCASSLVSNEQFFGPGTRLTVL.

The V call is TRBV4-1, the J call TRBJ2-7; D remains ambiguous. The germline V gene encodes CDR1 MGHRA and CDR2 YSYEKL. Trimming took 0 bases from V and 4 from J, leaving 13 bases between them. The CDR3 covers 15 residues. CDR3 nucleotides: TGCGCCAGCAGCCAAGAAACAGCGTACTATTACGAGCAGTACTTC. Amino acids: CASSQETAYYYEQYF.